This passage covers 6 T cell receptor beta chains from one sample sequenced in a study of T cell responses to AZD1222 COVID-19 vaccine. Profiled with immunoSEQ multiplex PCR; TCRdb holds only in-frame clones, not every one. The sample contains more than 95,000 clones, 89% of which appear only once. This specimen was peripheral blood, taken on day 0 of AZD1222 vaccination. The receptor source for this set is an adult in good health.

The chain uses TRBV11-3 and TRBJ2-7; 9 bases are shared with TRBD1. This CDR3 has 15 residues. J was trimmed by 3 bases and V by 1 base; bases with no gene match: 4. Germline V lookup: CDR1 SGHNT, CDR2 YENEEA. The DNA for the CDR3 is TGTGCCAGCAGCTTAGGCCCGGACAGGGGCTACGAGCAGTACTTC. Protein product: CASSLGPDRGYEQYF.

The chain links TRBV20-1 to TRBJ2-1; D possibly corresponds to TRBD2 (7 bases). The CDR3 extends over 17 amino acids. Looked up from germline, CDR1 is DFQATT and CDR2 is SNEGSKA (reference sequence). V was shortened by 3 bases and J by 3 bases, with 21 bases between the two germline ends. CDR3 nucleotides: TGCAGTGCTAGTCTACTAGTGGGGGGGCTAATCTACAATGAGCAGTTCTTC. Protein product: CSASLLVGGLIYNEQFF.

The chain couples TRBV5-1 to TRBJ2-2; 10 bases are a match to TRBD1. Germline CDR1 and CDR2: SGHRS and YFSETQ. The CDR3 sequence is 18 residues long. J lost 6 bases, V lost 4 bases, and 15 bases had no gene match. Here the CDR3 reads CASSTVVRDRGPPGELFF. The CDR3, as DNA: TGCGCCAGCAGCACCGTTGTTAGGGACAGGGGCCCCCCCGGGGAGCTGTTTTTT.

For the CDR3, the DNA is TGTGCCAGCAGTCAACGGAGGGGGGACCGAATCAATTCTAATGAAAAACTGTTTTTT. It translates to CASSQRRGDRINSNEKLFF. The V gene is TRBV7-9, the J gene TRBJ1-4, with D possibly TRBD1 on 6 matching bases. The V gene's germline CDR1 is SEHNR and CDR2 FQNEAQ (reference sequence). V dropped 6 bases and J dropped 3 bases, with 26 bases sitting between them. The CDR3 has 19 amino acids.

The chain recombines TRBV19 with TRBJ1-1, with D possibly being TRBD1 (5 bases). The V end lost 10 bases, the J end lost 3 bases, and 18 bases lay between the germline ends. This CDR3 comprises 14 residues. Germline V gene sequence: CDR1 LNHDA, CDR2 SQIVND (reference sequence). The CDR3 DNA reads TGTGCCACATCGACAGTTTTAGGGGACACTGAAGCTTTCTTT. Translating it yields CATSTVLGDTEAFF.

The CDR3 protein is CASSSQGMWGARNTGELFF. CDR3 nucleotides: TGTGCCAGCAGCTCACAGGGGATGTGGGGGGCCAGGAACACCGGGGAGCTGTTTTTT. The chain links TRBV7-2 to TRBJ2-2, with a weak D call TRBD1 (7 bases). The germline CDR1 and CDR2 sequences are SGHTA and FQGNSA. The CDR3 consists of 19 residues. Trimming cost V 4 bases and J 1 base, with 22 bases left between them.